Here is one T cell receptor beta chain with its context. It lacks a known antigen. No quality values exist for individual bases; no much larger clone is one base distant. Blood samples were collected up to 4 times in the first month after transplant and then at least monthly when available. These data come from a study of graft-versus-host responses after intestinal transplantation (dated by TCRdb to the early 2020s). Regarding the complete study: Multivisceral, liver-intestinal, or isolated intestinal transplants were received by the recipients. All recipients received anti-thymocyte globulin induction followed by maintenance tacrolimus and steroids for around three years. After intestinal transplantation, graft-versus-host and host-versus-graft alloreactive T cell clones in the graft, circulation and bone marrow were tracked using bulk TCR-beta CDR3 sequencing. Alloreactive clones were identified by sequencing pre-transplant mixed lymphocyte reaction products and comparing these products with unstimulated pre-transplant donor and recipient T cells. A cohort of 24 intestinal transplant recipients, including one retransplant, was enrolled, and a few patients lacking pretransplant specimens were excluded. Donor T cell macrochimerism was defined as a peak of at least 4% donor T cells among recipient peripheral blood mononuclear cells. Rather than being sequenced by the commercial service, samples from a few later patients were sequenced in-house on an Illumina MiSeq and processed with MiXCR. Broad study findings and their caveats: In patients with donor T cell macrochimerism, the allografts had high GvH to HvG T cell clonal ratios. Early after transplant, declines in HvG clones were associated with peak levels of circulating GvH clones. GvH clones were detected in recipient bone marrow, and some appeared earlier in ileal mucosa or blood, consistent with an intestinal mucosal origin. Conclusions were limited by the relatively low number and heterogeneity of intestinal transplant patients.

Library generation was performed with the immunoSEQ multiplex PCR assay. Adaptive Biotechnologies carried out high-throughput TCR-beta CDR3 sequencing of genomic DNA for most patients. From the authors' description of their analysis: Adaptive's ImmunoSEQ software supplied the TCR sequencing data for around 19 patients, while MiXCR and VDJtools were used to process a few other patients. CDR3 nucleotide sequences shared by donor and recipient were removed because the origin of these sequences could not be assigned. To be classed as alloreactive, a clone needed at least 2-fold expansion over unstimulated cells and a minimum CFSE-low frequency of 0.002% (template counts) or 0.001% (read counts). Mappable clones were those detected in sequenced pre-transplant spleen, lymph node, or MLR CFSE-low populations of the donor or recipient. Cumulative frequency of alloreactive clones was calculated as a percentage of all sequences weighted by copy number. What TCRdb holds here is the immuneACCESS table cut down to in-frame rearrangements. Part of the clones is not present; checked against another copy, under half of the missing clones reflect an unresolved V gene, and the others are unexplained. That table furnishes V, J and clone size, whereas the DNA furnished D and trimming. The sample contains 10,000 to 15,000 clones, 93% of them found a single time. 4.4% of the sample is taken by the ten largest.

Reading from cysteine to phenylalanine, the CDR3 counts 15 amino acids. Left in the record is the CDR3 DNA by itself, 45 bases read in frame from the first base. CDR1 and CDR2, looked up from the germline V gene, are SGHRS and YFSETQ. Trimming at the junction amounts to 0 bases on V and 2 bases on J, and the germline ends lie 10 bases apart. The chain was built from TRBV5-1 and TRBJ2-3; no D gene is confidently identified. Sequences were derived from PBMCs, sampled roughly 1,100 days after intestinal transplantation. The clonotype originates from a human patient who received an intestinal transplant, so some T cells may come from the graft donor. The sequenced DNA: TGCGCCAGCAGCTTGGAGGGCCGCTACACAGATACGCAGTATTTT. Translated, it reads CASSLEGRYTDTQYF.